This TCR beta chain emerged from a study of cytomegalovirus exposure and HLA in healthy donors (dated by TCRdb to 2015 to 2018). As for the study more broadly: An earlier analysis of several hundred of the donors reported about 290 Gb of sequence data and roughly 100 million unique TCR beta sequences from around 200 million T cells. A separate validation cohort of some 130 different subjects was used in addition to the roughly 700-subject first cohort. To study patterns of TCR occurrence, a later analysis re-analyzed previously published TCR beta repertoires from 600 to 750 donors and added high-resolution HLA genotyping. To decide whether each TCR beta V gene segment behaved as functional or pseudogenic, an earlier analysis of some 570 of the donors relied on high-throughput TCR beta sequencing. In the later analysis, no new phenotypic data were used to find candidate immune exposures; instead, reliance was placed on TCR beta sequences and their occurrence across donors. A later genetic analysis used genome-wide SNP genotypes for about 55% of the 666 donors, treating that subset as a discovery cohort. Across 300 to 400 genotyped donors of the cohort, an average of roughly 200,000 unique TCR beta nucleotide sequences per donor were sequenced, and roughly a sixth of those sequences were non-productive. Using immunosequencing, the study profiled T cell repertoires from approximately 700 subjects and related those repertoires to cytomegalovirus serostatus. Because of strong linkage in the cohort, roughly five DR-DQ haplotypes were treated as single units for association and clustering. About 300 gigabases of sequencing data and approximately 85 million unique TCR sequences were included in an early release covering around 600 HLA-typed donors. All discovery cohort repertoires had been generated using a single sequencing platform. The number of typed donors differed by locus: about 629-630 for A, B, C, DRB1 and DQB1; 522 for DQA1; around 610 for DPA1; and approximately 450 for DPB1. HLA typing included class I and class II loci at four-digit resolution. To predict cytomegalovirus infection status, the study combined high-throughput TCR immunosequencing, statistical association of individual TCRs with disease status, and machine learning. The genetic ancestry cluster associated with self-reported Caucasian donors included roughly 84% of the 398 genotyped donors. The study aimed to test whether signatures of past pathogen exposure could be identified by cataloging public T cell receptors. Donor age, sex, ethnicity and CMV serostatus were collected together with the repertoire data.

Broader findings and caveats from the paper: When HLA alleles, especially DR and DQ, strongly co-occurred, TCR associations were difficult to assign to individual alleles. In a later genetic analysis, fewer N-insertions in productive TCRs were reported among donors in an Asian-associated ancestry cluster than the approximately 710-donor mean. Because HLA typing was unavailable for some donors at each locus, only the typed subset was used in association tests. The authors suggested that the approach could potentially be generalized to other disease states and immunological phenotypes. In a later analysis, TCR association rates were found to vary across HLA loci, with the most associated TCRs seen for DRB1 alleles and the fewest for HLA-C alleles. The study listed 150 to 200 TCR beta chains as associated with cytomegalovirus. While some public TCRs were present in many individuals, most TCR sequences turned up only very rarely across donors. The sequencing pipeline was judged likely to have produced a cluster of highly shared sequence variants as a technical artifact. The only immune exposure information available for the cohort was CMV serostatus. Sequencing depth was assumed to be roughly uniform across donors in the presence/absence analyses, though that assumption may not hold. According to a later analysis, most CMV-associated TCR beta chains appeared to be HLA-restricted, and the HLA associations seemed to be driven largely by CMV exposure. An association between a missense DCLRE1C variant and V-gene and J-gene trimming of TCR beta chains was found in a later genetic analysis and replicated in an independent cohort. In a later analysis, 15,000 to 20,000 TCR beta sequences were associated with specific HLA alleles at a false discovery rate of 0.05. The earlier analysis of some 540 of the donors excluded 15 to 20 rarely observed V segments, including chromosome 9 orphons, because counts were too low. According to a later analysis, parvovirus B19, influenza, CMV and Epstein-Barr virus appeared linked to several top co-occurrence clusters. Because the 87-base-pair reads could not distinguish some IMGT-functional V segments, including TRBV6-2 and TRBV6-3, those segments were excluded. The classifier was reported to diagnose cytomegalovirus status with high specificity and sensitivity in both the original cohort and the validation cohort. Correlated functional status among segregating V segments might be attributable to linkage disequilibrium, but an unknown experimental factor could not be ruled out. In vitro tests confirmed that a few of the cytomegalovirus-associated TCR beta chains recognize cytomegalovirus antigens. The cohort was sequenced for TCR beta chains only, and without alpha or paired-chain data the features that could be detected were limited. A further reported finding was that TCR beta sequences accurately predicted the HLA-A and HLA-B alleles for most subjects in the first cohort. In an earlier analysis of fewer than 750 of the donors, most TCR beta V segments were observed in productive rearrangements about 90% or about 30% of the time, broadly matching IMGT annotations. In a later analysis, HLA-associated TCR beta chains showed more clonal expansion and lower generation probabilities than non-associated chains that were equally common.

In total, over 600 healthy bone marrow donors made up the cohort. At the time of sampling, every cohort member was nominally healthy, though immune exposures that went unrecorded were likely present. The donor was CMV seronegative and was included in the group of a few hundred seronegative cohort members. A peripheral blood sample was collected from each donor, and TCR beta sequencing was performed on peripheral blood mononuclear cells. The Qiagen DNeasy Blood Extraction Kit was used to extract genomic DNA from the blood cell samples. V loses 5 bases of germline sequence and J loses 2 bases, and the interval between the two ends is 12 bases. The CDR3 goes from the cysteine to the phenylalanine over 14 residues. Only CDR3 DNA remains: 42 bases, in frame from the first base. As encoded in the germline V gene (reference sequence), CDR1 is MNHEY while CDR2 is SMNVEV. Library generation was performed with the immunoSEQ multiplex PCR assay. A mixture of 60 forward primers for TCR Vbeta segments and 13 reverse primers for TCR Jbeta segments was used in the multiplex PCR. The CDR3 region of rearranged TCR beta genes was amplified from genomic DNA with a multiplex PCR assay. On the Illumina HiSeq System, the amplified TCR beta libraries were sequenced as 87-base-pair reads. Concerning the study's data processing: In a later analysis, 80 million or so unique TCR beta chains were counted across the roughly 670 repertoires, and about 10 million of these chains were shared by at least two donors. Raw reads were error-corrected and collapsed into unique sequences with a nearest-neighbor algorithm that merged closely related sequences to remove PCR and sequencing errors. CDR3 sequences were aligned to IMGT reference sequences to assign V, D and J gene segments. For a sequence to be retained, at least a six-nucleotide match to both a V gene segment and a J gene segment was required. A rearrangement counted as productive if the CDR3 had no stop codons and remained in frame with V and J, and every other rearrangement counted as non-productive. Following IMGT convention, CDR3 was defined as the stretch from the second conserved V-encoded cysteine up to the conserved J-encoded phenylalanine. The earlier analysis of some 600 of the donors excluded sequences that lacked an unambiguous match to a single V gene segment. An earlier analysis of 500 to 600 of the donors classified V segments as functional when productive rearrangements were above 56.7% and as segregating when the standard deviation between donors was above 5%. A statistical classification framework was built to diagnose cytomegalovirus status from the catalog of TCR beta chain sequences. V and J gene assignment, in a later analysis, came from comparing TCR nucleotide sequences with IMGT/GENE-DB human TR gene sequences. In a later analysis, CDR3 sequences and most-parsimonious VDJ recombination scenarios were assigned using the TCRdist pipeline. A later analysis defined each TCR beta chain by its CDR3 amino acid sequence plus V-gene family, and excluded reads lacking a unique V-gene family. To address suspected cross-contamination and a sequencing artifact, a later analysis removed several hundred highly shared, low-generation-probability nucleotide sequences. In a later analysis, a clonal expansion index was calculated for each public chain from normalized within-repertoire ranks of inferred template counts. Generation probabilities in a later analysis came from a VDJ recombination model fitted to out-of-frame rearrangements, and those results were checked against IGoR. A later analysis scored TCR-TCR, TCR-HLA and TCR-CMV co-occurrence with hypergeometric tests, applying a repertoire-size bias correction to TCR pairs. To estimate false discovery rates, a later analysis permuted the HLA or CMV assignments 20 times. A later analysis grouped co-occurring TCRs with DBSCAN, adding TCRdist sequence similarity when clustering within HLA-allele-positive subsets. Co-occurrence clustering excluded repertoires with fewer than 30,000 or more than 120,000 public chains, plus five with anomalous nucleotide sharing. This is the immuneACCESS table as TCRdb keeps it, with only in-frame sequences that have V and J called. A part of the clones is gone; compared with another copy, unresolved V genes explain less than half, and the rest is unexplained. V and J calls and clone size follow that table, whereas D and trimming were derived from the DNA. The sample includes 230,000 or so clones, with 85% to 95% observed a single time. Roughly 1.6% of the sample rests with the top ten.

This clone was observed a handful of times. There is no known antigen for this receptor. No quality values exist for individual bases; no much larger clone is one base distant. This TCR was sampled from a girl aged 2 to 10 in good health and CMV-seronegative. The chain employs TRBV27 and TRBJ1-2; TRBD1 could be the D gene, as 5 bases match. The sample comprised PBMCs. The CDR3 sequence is CASSPQRGNYGYTF. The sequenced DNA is TGTGCCAGCAGTCCACAGCGGGGGAACTATGGCTACACCTTC.